The 8 T cell receptor beta chains below all came from one sample that was sequenced in a study of shared clonotypes between healthy human individuals. The assay was immunoSEQ multiplex PCR, and TCRdb's table has in-frame clones only and misses some. The table shows around 2.3 million clones, with approximately 96% occurring only once. Input material: naive CD4+ T cells sorted from blood. Subset meaning: CD45RA+ positively selected. The receptors derive from a man younger than 35 in good health.

This clone was counted once. CDR3 sequence (DNA): TGTGCCACCAGCGTCCGACGGAGGATGAACACTGAAGCTTTCTTT. Its protein product is CATSVRRRMNTEAFF. The gene calls are TRBV15 and TRBJ1-1; D is unresolved. The germline CDR1 and CDR2 sequences are LNHNV and YYDKDF (reference sequence). Trimming pared 5 bases from V and 0 bases from J, leaving 13 bases between. The CDR3 sequence is 15 residues long.

Of note for this clone: Distinct nucleotide sequences in the sample also encode this CDR3. V usage is TRBV5-4 and J usage is TRBJ1-2; 7 positions agree with TRBD1. The V gene's germline CDR1 is SGHNT and CDR2 YYREEE (reference sequence). J lost 7 bases, V lost 4 bases, and 7 bases had no gene match. This CDR3 is 13 amino acids long. The CDR3 here is CASSLDRDRGYTF. The CDR3 coding sequence is TGTGCCAGCAGCCTTGACAGGGATCGTGGCTACACCTTC.

The V and J genes are TRBV28 and TRBJ1-2; 8 nucleotides match TRBD1. Germline CDR1 and CDR2: MDHEN and SYDVKM. V lost 1 base to trimming and J lost 3 bases; unmatched junction nucleotides: 4. The CDR3 consists of 15 residues. The CDR3 loop reads CASSLSDRVDYGYTF. CDR3 sequence (DNA): TGTGCCAGCAGTTTATCGGACAGGGTAGACTATGGCTACACCTTC.

The chain links TRBV25-1 to TRBJ1-2; a possible D gene is TRBD1 (6 bases). Germline loops: CDR1 MGHDK, CDR2 SYGVNS. The CDR3 has 13 residues. V was clipped by 3 bases and J by 7 bases, with 12 bases between them. The CDR3 region is CASSEQGRSGYTF. The CDR3 coding sequence is TGTGCCAGCAGTGAGCAGGGGCGGAGTGGCTACACCTTC.

As for this clone: This same CDR3 is encoded by further DNA sequences in the sample. The rearrangement links TRBV30 to TRBJ1-3; no definite D call. Trimming pared 0 bases from V and 3 bases from J, leaving 3 bases between. This CDR3 comprises 12 residues. Germline CDR1 is GTSNPN and CDR2 is SVGIG (reference sequence). CDR3: CAWSVSGNTIYF. Here the CDR3 DNA reads TGTGCCTGGAGTGTGAGTGGAAACACCATATATTTT.

V usage is TRBV5-1 and J usage is TRBJ2-1; 9 bases agree with TRBD1. V trimming: 4 bases; J trimming: 9 bases; junction bases outside the gene matches: 8. This CDR3 comprises 14 residues. Germline assignment: CDR1 SGHRS and CDR2 YFSETQ. The CDR3 spells CASSRPGQGGEQFF. The CDR3 nucleotides are TGCGCCAGCAGCCGTCCGGGACAGGGAGGTGAGCAGTTCTTC.

This chain links TRBV10-3 with TRBJ1-1; perhaps TRBD1 as D (6 bases). The ends were cut back, 0 bases at V and 6 bases at J, with 14 bases in the middle. Germline assignment: CDR1 ENHRY and CDR2 SYGVKD. This CDR3 is built from 15 residues. The CDR3 is CAISESPNRASEAFF. The DNA for the CDR3 is TGTGCCATCAGTGAGTCACCCAACAGGGCCTCTGAAGCTTTCTTT.

In its sample, this clone was seen once. The J gene is TRBJ2-1, the V gene TRBV5-6; D not resolved. Germline V CDR1 and CDR2: SGHDT, YYEEEE. There are 15 residues in the CDR3. The V gene lost 4 bases and the J gene lost 0 bases, with 11 bases spanning the gap. The CDR3 sequence is CASSGALLSYNEQFF. CDR3 nucleotide sequence: TGTGCCAGCAGCGGAGCTCTCCTCTCCTACAATGAGCAGTTCTTC.